This entry lists 5 T cell receptor beta chains sequenced from one sample in a study of spatial heterogeneity in lung cancer. Time point defined: sample taken at primary tumor resection. The authors sequenced whole RNA from tumor, nontumor lung or frozen PBMC without sorting. One entry per CDR3 protein results from TCRdb running MiXCR on the 5' RACE reads. The sample contains over 7,500 distinct CDR3 sequences, 7.5% to 10% of which appear only once. This sample comprised PBMCs, obtained at surgery. These receptors originate from a male donor with early-stage non-small cell lung cancer.

The sample holds many counts of this clonotype. This beta chain is a stray sequence in a library constructed for alpha chains; its clone size is not meaningful. CDR3: CASSLDTTPRGYTF. Here the CDR3 DNA reads TGCGCCAGCAGCTTGGATACCACTCCGAGAGGCTACACCTTC. V usage is TRBV5-1 and J usage is TRBJ1-2, with D uncertain. The CDR3 covers 14 residues. Trimming stripped 0 bases from V and 8 bases from J, with 14 bases between. Germline CDR1 SGHRS, CDR2 YFSETQ.

This clonotype appeared a few times. With a much larger clone just one base away, this may be a read error. This beta chain slipped into a library made for alpha chains as a stray read, so its size is not meaningful. The chain has TRBV12-3 or TRBV12-4 and TRBJ2-1, with a possible D match to TRBD2 (5 bases). The CDR3 runs 15 residues. As DNA, the CDR3 is TGTGTCAGCACCCTGGACTTCTCACCTAACAATGAGCAGTTCTTC. It specifies CVSTLDFSPNNEQFF.

This clonotype was observed many times. This beta chain appears as a stray read in a library generated for alpha chains; its size is not informative. The chain joins TRBV7-3 to TRBJ2-1; tentatively, D is TRBD1 or TRBD2 (5 bases each). Trimming removed 5 bases from V and 5 bases from J, with 13 bases in between. The length of the CDR3 is 14 residues. Germline CDR1 and CDR2: SGHTA and FQGTGA. DNA of the CDR3: TGTGCCAGCAGCCTCTCCGGGGCCAACAATGAGCAGTTCTTC. This translates into CASSLSGANNEQFF.

In regard to this clonotype: This beta chain is an unintended read in a library built for alpha chains; its size means little. The V and J genes are TRBV5-1 and TRBJ2-7; tentatively, D is TRBD2 (6 bases). Germline V gene lookup returns CDR1 SGHRS and CDR2 YFSETQ. The length of the CDR3 is 14 residues. With 4 bases removed from V and 3 bases from J, the gap between germline ends came to 14 bases. The DNA of the CDR3 is TGCGCCAGCAGCCCGCGGCGGGAAGGCTACGAGCAGTACTTC. Encoded protein: CASSPRREGYEQYF.

Regarding this clonotype: Here the CDR3 omits its conserved ending phenylalanine or tryptophan, so a read error is the likely source. Found in a library prepared for alpha chains, this beta chain is an off-target read, and its abundance has little meaning. The rearrangement links TRBV12-5 to TRBJ2-7; 7 nucleotides align to TRBD2. The CDR3 is 14 amino acids. V shed 8 bases and J 0 bases; nucleotides not matched to a gene: 7. Germline values: CDR1 LGHNT, CDR2 FRNRAP. Here the CDR3 DNA reads TGTGCTAGTTCCCAGGGAGGGAACTCCTACGAGCAGTACTCC. This sequence encodes CASSQGGNSYEQYS.